These 32 T cell receptor beta chains share one sample of origin, sequenced in a study of T cells in localized non-small cell lung cancer. Method: immunoSEQ multiplex PCR; TCRdb's copy keeps in-frame clones and lacks some. The sample includes 45,000 to 60,000 clones, about nine tenths seen only once; the top ten take less than 6%. The sample was peripheral blood, taken before any cancer treatment. These receptor sequences come from a woman aged 40-69 years with stage I lung adenocarcinoma.

The J gene is TRBJ2-1, the V gene TRBV7-2, with 8 bases matching TRBD2. J lost 14 bases, V lost 5 bases, and 14 bases had no gene match. Germline assignment: CDR1 SGHTA and CDR2 FQGNSA. This CDR3 has 14 residues. The CDR3 DNA is TGTGCCAGCAGCCCGGGACTAGTCGGGGCCAAAGAGTTCTTC. This translates into CASSPGLVGAKEFF.

The rearrangement links TRBV9 to TRBJ2-5, with unresolved D. Trimming left V 0 bases short and J 1 base short, with 4 bases between. Germline-derived CDR1 and CDR2 are SGDLS and YYNGEE. The CDR3 covers 13 residues. CDR3 amino acids: CASSVGPQETQYF. In nucleotides, the CDR3 is TGTGCCAGCAGCGTAGGTCCCCAAGAGACCCAGTACTTC.

The DNA for the CDR3 is TGTGCCAGCTCTGGACAAAGGGCTTTCTTT. Its translation is CASSGQRAFF. The rearrangement joins TRBV18 to TRBJ1-1; tentative D call: TRBD1 (5 bases). In germline, CDR1 is KGHSH, CDR2 LQKENI. Trimming pared 6 bases from V and 11 bases from J, leaving 10 bases between. The CDR3 sequence is 10 residues long.

The chain links TRBV25-1 to TRBJ2-5, with TRBD1 matching over 8 bases. The ends lost 2 bases at V and 4 bases at J; junction bases unmatched: 3. This CDR3 is 14 amino acids long. Germline CDR1 MGHDK, CDR2 SYGVNS. The CDR3 here is CASSERQGRETQYF. CDR3 coding DNA: TGTGCCAGCAGTGAAAGACAGGGGCGAGAGACCCAGTACTTC. The whole variable domain, remainder taken from reference TRBV25-1 and TRBJ2-5, is EADIYQTPRYLVIGTGKKITLECSQTMGHDKMYWYQQDPGMELHLIHYSYGVNSTEKGDLSSESTVSRIRTEHFPLTLESARPSHTSQYLCASSERQGRETQYFGPGTRLLVL.

This chain joins TRBV7-5 and TRBJ2-7; TRBD1, the table's D call, was not compared with the DNA. TRBV7-5 is a pseudogene. The CDR3 spans 13 residues. This chain's CDR3 is CASSEGQPWEQYF. The CDR3, as DNA: TGTGCCAGCAGCGAGGGACAGCCATGGGAGCAGTACTTC.

V is TRBV27 and J is TRBJ1-5, with a tentative D call TRBD1 (5 bases). V was shortened by 2 bases and J by 4 bases, with 9 bases between the two germline ends. Germline V gene lookup returns CDR1 MNHEY and CDR2 SMNVEV (reference sequence). The CDR3 covers 14 residues. DNA for the CDR3: TGTGCCAGCAGTTTAAGGGGCCGAAATCAGCCCCAGCATTTT. Its protein product is CASSLRGRNQPQHF.

V is TRBV7-2 and J is TRBJ1-2; the D gene is possibly TRBD1 (6 bases). CDR1 and CDR2 from the germline V gene are SGHTA and FQGNSA. The CDR3 is 16 amino acids. The V end was cut by 0 bases, the J end by 7 bases, with 18 bases between. The CDR3 reads CASSLAPGRQGTGYTF. CDR3 DNA: TGTGCCAGCAGCTTAGCCCCTGGTCGGCAGGGGACTGGCTACACCTTC.

The gene calls are TRBV6-6 and TRBJ2-5; TRBD2 matches 8 bases. J lost 1 base, V lost 8 bases, and 6 bases had no gene match. The CDR3 extends over 14 amino acids. Germline-derived CDR1 and CDR2 are MNHNY and SVGAGI (reference sequence). The CDR3 reads CASAGAGGQETQYF. Written as DNA, the CDR3 is TGTGCCAGCGCCGGTGCGGGGGGCCAAGAGACCCAGTACTTC.

The sample holds one count of this clone. The chain carries TRBV25-1 and TRBJ2-5; TRBD2 matches 7 bases. This CDR3 region has 16 residues. Trimming cost V 1 base and J 0 bases; bases outside gene matches: 5. In germline, CDR1 is MGHDK, CDR2 SYGVNS. CDR3 loop: CASSELGAGHQETQYF. CDR3 DNA sequence: TGTGCCAGCAGTGAATTAGGAGCGGGGCACCAAGAGACCCAGTACTTC.

Here the CDR3 reads CASSLSGVGQPQHF. CDR3 coding DNA: TGTGCCAGCAGTTTATCGGGGGTGGGCCAGCCCCAGCATTTT. The rearrangement joins TRBV27 to TRBJ1-5; weak D call: TRBD1 (5 bases). Trimming pared 0 bases from V and 7 bases from J, leaving 10 bases between. CDR1 MNHEY and CDR2 SMNVEV come from the germline V gene (reference sequence). The CDR3 is 14 amino acids.

This clone was seen only once. J is TRBJ2-3 and V is TRBV15, with a possible D match to TRBD1 (6 bases). V was clipped by 3 bases and J by 5 bases, with 27 bases between them. This CDR3 region has 19 residues. From germline, CDR1 is LNHNV and CDR2 YYDKDF (reference sequence). CDR3 protein: CATSRSNLRHFKGGDTQYF. Here the CDR3 DNA reads TGTGCCACCAGCAGGTCAAATTTAAGACACTTTAAAGGGGGAGATACGCAGTATTTT.

The gene calls are TRBV6-8 and TRBJ2-2; TRBD2 matches at 7 bases. This CDR3 has 14 amino acids. Trimming at V came to 6 bases and at J to 4 bases, leaving 5 bases not matched to a gene. Germline V gene lookup returns CDR1 MNHGY and CDR2 SAAAGT. The CDR3 protein is CASRSGKATGELFF. CDR3 coding DNA: TGTGCCAGCAGAAGCGGGAAAGCCACCGGGGAGCTGTTTTTT.

As DNA, the CDR3 is TGTGCCAGCAGCTTGGGACAGGGATATGGCTACACCTTC. Translated: CASSLGQGYGYTF. The rearrangement links TRBV7-8 to TRBJ1-2, with TRBD1 matching over 9 bases. Germline loops: CDR1 SGHVS, CDR2 FQNEAQ. The CDR3 spans 13 residues. The junction had 1 base not matched to a gene; V was cut back by 3 bases and J by 5 bases.

The chain combines TRBV29-1 with TRBJ2-7, with 9 bases matching TRBD2. Germline V CDR1 and CDR2: SQVTM, ANQGSEA. CDR3 length: 12 amino acids. V trimming: 3 bases; J trimming: 4 bases; junction bases outside the gene matches: 1. The CDR3 coding sequence is TGCAGCGTTGAGACTAGCGGTTACGAGCAGTACTTC. This gives the protein CSVETSGYEQYF.

Of note for this clone: This sample includes further DNA sequences coding for the same CDR3. The chain combines TRBV18 with TRBJ1-3; D not resolved. Deletions cut 2 bases from V and 0 bases from J, with 5 bases between. The CDR3 extends over 14 amino acids. The V gene's germline CDR1 is KGHSH and CDR2 LQKENI. The CDR3 DNA reads TGTGCCAGCTCACCAGGAAGCTCTGGAAACACCATATATTTT. Translated, it gives CASSPGSSGNTIYF.

The V call is TRBV4-3, the J call TRBJ2-6; D not certain. Germline CDR1 LGHNA, CDR2 YSLEER. The CDR3 has 16 residues. The V gene lost 0 bases and the J gene lost 0 bases, with 6 bases spanning the gap. DNA for the CDR3: TGCGCCAGCAGCCAAGATCCGGACTCTGGGGCCAACGTCCTGACTTTC. Encoded protein: CASSQDPDSGANVLTF.

The chain joins TRBV25-1 to TRBJ1-1; weak D call: TRBD1 (6 bases). CDR1 is MGHDK, CDR2 SYGVNS, per germline. This CDR3 has 14 amino acids. V dropped 7 bases and J dropped 5 bases, with 17 bases sitting between them. The CDR3 DNA reads TGTGCCAGCACCCCGCAGGGGAGAGGGACTGAAGCTTTCTTT. Its protein is CASTPQGRGTEAFF.

Turning to this clone: Germline is not matched at one junction end, which may reflect a read error. V and J are TRBV28 and TRBJ2-7; D remains unclear. The germline V gene has CDR1 MDHEN and CDR2 SYDVKM. The CDR3 contains 12 residues. The CDR3: CASTGSSSSLLF. CDR3 nucleotides: TGTGCCAGCACCGGGTCCAGTTCCAGCCTTTTATTC.

Only a few counts were recorded for this clone. The chain joins TRBV6-5 to TRBJ2-5, with 10 bases fitting TRBD1. From germline, CDR1 is MNHEY and CDR2 SVGAGI. The CDR3 extends over 15 amino acids. V was clipped by 2 bases and J by 4 bases; unmatched bases: 4. The CDR3 loop is CASSYRQGAGETQYF. The CDR3 nucleotides read TGTGCCAGCAGTTACAGACAGGGGGCTGGAGAGACCCAGTACTTC.

This clone was detected once. The V call is TRBV9, the J call TRBJ2-7; D is possibly TRBD1 (6 bases). Looked up from germline, CDR1 is SGDLS and CDR2 is YYNGEE. V was shortened by 4 bases and J by 5 bases, with 16 bases between the two germline ends. The CDR3 has 14 amino acids. The CDR3 protein is CASSSQGQGDEQYF. For the CDR3, the DNA is TGTGCCAGCAGCTCCCAGGGGCAGGGAGACGAGCAGTACTTC.

The chain carries TRBV9 and TRBJ1-2; the D gene is possibly TRBD1 (6 bases). From germline, CDR1 is SGDLS and CDR2 YYNGEE. This CDR3 has 13 residues. The germline V and J ends were trimmed by 3 bases and 1 base, with 7 bases remaining between them. The CDR3 reads CASSGRGNYGYTF. The CDR3 bases are TGTGCCAGCAGCGGCAGGGGTAACTATGGCTACACCTTC.

This clone was detected once. The V and J genes are TRBV30 and TRBJ1-5; 7 positions agree with TRBD1. The CDR3 extends over 14 amino acids. CDR1 and CDR2 from the germline V gene are GTSNPN and SVGIG (reference sequence). Trimming at V came to 0 bases and at J to 4 bases, leaving 3 bases not matched to a gene. CDR3 in DNA: TGTGCCTGGAGTGTACGGGACAGAAATCAGCCCCAGCATTTT. Its translation: CAWSVRDRNQPQHF.

The chain joins TRBV7-8 to TRBJ1-4; tentative D call: TRBD1 (6 bases). The CDR3 extends over 16 amino acids. The V and J ends lost 3 bases and 0 bases respectively, with 11 bases between them. Germline CDR1 and CDR2: SGHVS and FQNEAQ. CDR3: CASSLGHRATNEKLFF. The CDR3 DNA sequence: TGTGCCAGCAGCTTGGGACACAGGGCAACTAATGAAAAACTGTTTTTT.

The chain combines TRBV7-9 with TRBJ1-4; no firm D call. The V gene's germline CDR1 is SEHNR and CDR2 FQNEAQ (reference sequence). The CDR3 extends over 13 amino acids. The ends were cut back, 3 bases at V and 7 bases at J, with 9 bases in the middle. CDR3 region: CASSFLGSEKLFF. DNA for the CDR3: TGTGCCAGCAGCTTCCTAGGGAGTGAAAAACTGTTTTTT.

The CDR3 DNA sequence: TGTGCCAGCTCATCAGGACTCGCACTCTACAATGAGCAGTTCTTC. It is translated as CASSSGLALYNEQFF. The chain links TRBV18 to TRBJ2-1; D is perhaps TRBD2 (5 bases). V lost 5 bases, J lost 3 bases, and 14 bases lay in between. Germline V gives CDR1 KGHSH, CDR2 LQKENI. The CDR3 spans 15 residues. Filled out from reference TRBV18 and TRBJ2-1, the complete variable domain reads NAGVMQNPRHLVRRRGQEARLRCSPMKGHSHVYWYRQLPEEGLKFMVYLQKENIIDESGMPKERFSAEFPKEGPSILRIQQVVRGDSAAYFCASSSGLALYNEQFFGPGTRLTVL.

This rearrangement joins TRBV6-5 to TRBJ2-7; 9 nucleotides agree with TRBD1. With V trimmed by 4 bases and J by 5 bases, 12 bases remained unmatched. In germline, CDR1 is MNHEY, CDR2 SVGAGI. The CDR3 length is 16 residues. The CDR3 sequence: CASSSLTGTGYHEQYF. CDR3 coding DNA: TGTGCCAGCAGTTCCCTAACCGGGACAGGGTACCACGAGCAGTACTTC.

The J gene is TRBJ1-1, the V gene TRBV18, with 11 nucleotides matching TRBD1. Germline values: CDR1 KGHSH, CDR2 LQKENI. The CDR3 covers 17 residues. With 2 bases clipped from V and 0 bases from J, the junction kept 5 bases outside the gene matches. The CDR3 region has the DNA TGTGCCAGCTCACCAAGGACAGGGGGCGTCATGAACACTGAAGCTTTCTTT. This translates into CASSPRTGGVMNTEAFF.

The V and J genes are TRBV9 and TRBJ1-3; TRBD1 is a possible D gene (5 bases). V was cut by 0 bases and J by 0 bases, with 10 bases left in between. The CDR3 contains 16 residues. Germline lookup yields CDR1 SGDLS and CDR2 YYNGEE. The CDR3 reads CASSVAGTHSGNTIYF. CDR3 DNA: TGTGCCAGCAGCGTAGCGGGGACCCACTCTGGAAACACCATATATTTT.

The gene calls are TRBV11-2 and TRBJ2-5, with 12 positions matching TRBD2. The DNA end favors TRBJ2-7, so the J call may be wrong. The CDR3 runs 15 residues. From germline, CDR1 is SGHAT and CDR2 FQNNGV. CDR3 sequence reads: CASSKLAGGPYEQYF. DNA of the CDR3: TGTGCCAGCAGCAAGCTAGCGGGGGGGCCCTACGAGCAGTACTTC.

The V gene is TRBV30, the J gene TRBJ1-4, with 8 bases aligning to TRBD1. The CDR3 loop spans 15 amino acids. J gave up 7 bases and V 4 bases, and 11 bases lay outside the gene matches. Germline CDR1 GTSNPN, CDR2 SVGIG (reference sequence). DNA of the CDR3: TGTGCCTGGACACACGGCGGCCAGGGGGCTGAAAAACTGTTTTTT. Translating it yields CAWTHGGQGAEKLFF.

V gene TRBV7-2 combines with J gene TRBJ1-5, with 7 positions matching TRBD1. The trim removed 3 bases at V and 4 bases at J, leaving 6 bases unmatched. The CDR3 extends over 15 amino acids. The germline gives CDR1 SGHTA, CDR2 FQGNSA. CDR3 residues: CASSFAGTENQPQHF. The DNA for the CDR3 is TGTGCCAGCAGCTTTGCCGGGACAGAGAATCAGCCCCAGCATTTT.

The chain joins TRBV27 to TRBJ1-6; D gene unclear. The CDR3 has 16 residues. Trimming stripped 2 bases from V and 7 bases from J, with 15 bases between. Germline CDR1 and CDR2: MNHEY and SMNVEV (reference sequence). The CDR3 DNA follows: TGTGCCAGCAGTTTACAGGCCAACGGGCAGAATTCACCCCTCCACTTT. It codes for CASSLQANGQNSPLHF.